These T cell receptor beta chains were read from a single sample in a study of T cell responses to AZD1222 COVID-19 vaccine. Only in-frame clones appear in the TCRdb table, and some are missing; sequencing was by immunoSEQ multiplex PCR. The repertoire holds 180,000 or so clones, around 94% seen once, with approximately 0.69% in the top ten. The sample in question was peripheral blood, obtained on day 0 of AZD1222 vaccination. These receptors were obtained from an adult in good health. Each CDR3 is given with its conserved first and last residue. Each record gives: CDR3 protein, CDR3 length, V gene, J gene.

CDR3 protein: CASGPRRHGYTF; CDR3 length: 12; V gene: TRBV12-3/TRBV12-4; J gene: TRBJ1-2
CDR3 protein: CASGIGLGEAFF; CDR3 length: 12; V gene: TRBV12-3/TRBV12-4; J gene: TRBJ1-1
CDR3 protein: CAWATSSGTNTEAFF; CDR3 length: 15; V gene: TRBV30; J gene: TRBJ1-1
CDR3 protein: CASRTGGETQYF; CDR3 length: 12; V gene: TRBV19; J gene: TRBJ2-5
CDR3 protein: CASSQTGDYGYTF; CDR3 length: 13; V gene: TRBV18; J gene: TRBJ1-2
CDR3 protein: CASSPDSSSPLHF; CDR3 length: 13; V gene: TRBV19; J gene: TRBJ1-6
CDR3 protein: CASRTSGRETQYF; CDR3 length: 13; V gene: TRBV2; J gene: TRBJ2-5
CDR3 protein: CASSLLAEGGELFF; CDR3 length: 14; V gene: TRBV27; J gene: TRBJ2-2
CDR3 protein: CASSLLGEQFF; CDR3 length: 11; V gene: TRBV7-3; J gene: TRBJ2-1
CDR3 protein: CASSLEGSSLADYFSTDTQYF; CDR3 length: 21; V gene: TRBV11-3; J gene: TRBJ2-3
CDR3 protein: CASSLLIYEQYF; CDR3 length: 12; V gene: TRBV28; J gene: TRBJ2-7
CDR3 protein: CASSPRTGVSYEQYF; CDR3 length: 15; V gene: TRBV27; J gene: TRBJ2-7
CDR3 protein: CASSPGQGAQSAYGYTF; CDR3 length: 17; V gene: TRBV28; J gene: TRBJ1-2
CDR3 protein: CASIQQGSGEQYF; CDR3 length: 13; V gene: TRBV21-1; J gene: TRBJ2-7
CDR3 protein: CASSLEGDSSSYEQYF; CDR3 length: 16; V gene: TRBV11-2; J gene: TRBJ2-7
CDR3 protein: CASTDSGGAYEQYF; CDR3 length: 14; V gene: TRBV6-5; J gene: TRBJ2-7
CDR3 protein: CASSIGLYEQYF; CDR3 length: 12; V gene: TRBV25-1; J gene: TRBJ2-7
CDR3 protein: CASSQAIGREPLWGKAFF; CDR3 length: 18; V gene: TRBV3-1/TRBV3-2; J gene: TRBJ1-1
CDR3 protein: CASSQNRGNEKLFF; CDR3 length: 14; V gene: TRBV3-1/TRBV3-2; J gene: TRBJ1-4
CDR3 protein: CASTLDPPSWYF; CDR3 length: 12; V gene: TRBV6-5; J gene: TRBJ2-3
CDR3 protein: CASSPPSHQETQYF; CDR3 length: 14; V gene: TRBV27; J gene: TRBJ2-5
CDR3 protein: CSILRDTRPYEQYF; CDR3 length: 14; V gene: TRBV29-1; J gene: TRBJ2-7
CDR3 protein: CASRNLQVFSNQPQHF; CDR3 length: 16; V gene: TRBV28; J gene: TRBJ1-5
CDR3 protein: CASSPLGGHTEAFF; CDR3 length: 14; V gene: TRBV18; J gene: TRBJ1-1
CDR3 protein: CASRHSRAAGNTIYF; CDR3 length: 15; V gene: TRBV6-5; J gene: TRBJ1-3
CDR3 protein: CASSYGTDYYGYTF; CDR3 length: 14; V gene: TRBV6-5; J gene: TRBJ1-2
CDR3 protein: CATSRDWVVEDTQYF; CDR3 length: 15; V gene: TRBV15; J gene: TRBJ2-3
CDR3 protein: CSASRGLASTDTQYF; CDR3 length: 15; V gene: TRBV20-1; J gene: TRBJ2-3
CDR3 protein: CASSYAGTGRYEQYF; CDR3 length: 15; V gene: TRBV6-5; J gene: TRBJ2-7
CDR3 protein: CASSPILGGGQEQFF; CDR3 length: 15; V gene: TRBV18; J gene: TRBJ2-1
CDR3 protein: CASSSLAGDEQFF; CDR3 length: 13; V gene: TRBV12-3/TRBV12-4; J gene: TRBJ2-1